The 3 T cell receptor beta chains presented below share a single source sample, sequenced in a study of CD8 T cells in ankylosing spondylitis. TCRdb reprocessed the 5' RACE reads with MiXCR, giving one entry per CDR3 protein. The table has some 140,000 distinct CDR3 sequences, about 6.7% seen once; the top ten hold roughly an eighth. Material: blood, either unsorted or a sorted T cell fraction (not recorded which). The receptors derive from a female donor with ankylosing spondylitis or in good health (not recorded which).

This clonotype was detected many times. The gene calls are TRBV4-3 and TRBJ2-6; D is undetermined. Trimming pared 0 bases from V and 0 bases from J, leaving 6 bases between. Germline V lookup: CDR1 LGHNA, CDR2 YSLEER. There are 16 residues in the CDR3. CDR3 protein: CASSQDRFSGANVLTF. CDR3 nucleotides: TGCGCCAGCAGCCAAGATCGATTCTCTGGGGCCAACGTCCTGACTTTC.

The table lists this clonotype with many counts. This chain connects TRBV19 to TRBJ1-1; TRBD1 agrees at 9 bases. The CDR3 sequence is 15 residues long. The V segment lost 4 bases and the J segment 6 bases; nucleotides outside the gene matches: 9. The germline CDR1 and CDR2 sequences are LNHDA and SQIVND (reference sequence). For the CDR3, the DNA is TGTGCCAGTAGTACGGTGGGACAGGGAGCATCTGAAGCTTTCTTT. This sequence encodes CASSTVGQGASEAFF.

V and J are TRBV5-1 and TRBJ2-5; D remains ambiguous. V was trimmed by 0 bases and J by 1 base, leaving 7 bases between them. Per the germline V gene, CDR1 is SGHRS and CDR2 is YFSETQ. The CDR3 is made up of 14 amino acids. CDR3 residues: CASSLGSTQETQYF. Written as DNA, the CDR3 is TGCGCCAGCAGCTTGGGTAGCACCCAAGAGACCCAGTACTTC.